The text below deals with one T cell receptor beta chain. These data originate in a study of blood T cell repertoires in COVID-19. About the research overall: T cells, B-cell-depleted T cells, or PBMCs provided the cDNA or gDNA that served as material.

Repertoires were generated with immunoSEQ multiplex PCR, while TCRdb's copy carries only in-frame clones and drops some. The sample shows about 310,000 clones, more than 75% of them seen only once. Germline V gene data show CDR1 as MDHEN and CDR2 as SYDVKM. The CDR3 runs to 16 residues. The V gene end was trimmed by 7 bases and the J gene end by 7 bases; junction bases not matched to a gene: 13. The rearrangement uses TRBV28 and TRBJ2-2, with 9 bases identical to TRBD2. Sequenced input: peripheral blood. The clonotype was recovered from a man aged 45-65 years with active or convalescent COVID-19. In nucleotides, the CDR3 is TGTGCCAGCAATAACGGGAGGCTAGCGGGGAGCGGGGAGCTGTTTTTT. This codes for CASNNGRLAGSGELFF. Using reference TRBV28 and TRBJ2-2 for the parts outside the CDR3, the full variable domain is DVKVTQSSRYLVKRTGEKVFLECVQDMDHENMFWYRQDPGLGLRLIYFSYDVKMKEKGDIPEGYSVSREKKERFSLILESASTNQTSMYLCASNNGRLAGSGELFFGEGSRLTVL.